This passage covers 11 T cell receptor beta chains from one sample sequenced in a study of beta chain features in type 1 diabetes. For these receptors, no antigen is known. General study points: There was a moderate but significant shortening of TCRB CDR3s in all four CD4+ subsets of Type 1 diabetes patients.

cDNA synthesis used the whole RNA isolate, giving expressed TCRB sequences. The repertoire was sequenced with immunoSEQ multiplex PCR; TCRdb's copy has only in-frame clones and lacks some. The table shows 500,000 to 650,000 clones, with around an eighth occurring only once. Input material: naive CD4+ T cells from blood. The receptors here all came from a man under 40 with type 1 diabetes.

This clone was found a few times. This sequence joins TRBV4-3 and TRBJ1-3; D remains unclear. Germline V gene lookup returns CDR1 LGHNA and CDR2 YSLEER. The CDR3 is 15 residues long. Trimming left V 0 bases short and J 0 bases short, with 6 bases between. CDR3: CASSQDPNSGNTIYF. The CDR3 nucleotides read TGCGCCAGCAGCCAAGACCCGAACTCTGGAAACACCATATATTTT.

This clone was seen a handful of times. The chain combines TRBV29-1 with TRBJ2-2; D might be TRBD1 (6 bases). CDR1 and CDR2 (germline): SQVTM, ANQGSEA. V was pared by 7 bases and J by 5 bases, with 11 bases between. This CDR3 is built from 12 residues. This chain's CDR3 is CSGGQRTGELFF. CDR3 nucleotide sequence: TGCAGCGGTGGACAGAGGACCGGGGAGCTGTTTTTT.

This rearrangement joins TRBV7-2 to TRBJ2-7, with D possibly matching TRBD2 (6 bases). V was clipped by 5 bases and J by 5 bases, with 16 bases between them. The CDR3 runs 14 residues. Germline V gives CDR1 SGHTA, CDR2 FQGNSA. CDR3 sequence (DNA): TGTGCCAGCAGCCCTAGGACTACGGGAGACGAGCAGTACTTC. Protein sequence: CASSPRTTGDEQYF.

The chain's CDR3 is CATSGLSRTVRDTQYF. In DNA form, the CDR3 reads TGTGCCACCAGCGGGTTATCGAGGACCGTACGGGATACGCAGTATTTT. V and J are TRBV15 and TRBJ2-3; D call uncertain. Germline V gives CDR1 LNHNV, CDR2 YYDKDF (reference sequence). The CDR3 extends over 16 amino acids. The V and J ends lost 5 bases and 6 bases respectively, with 21 bases between them.

This clone has a handful of counts. The chain is built from TRBV19 and TRBJ1-5; D possibly corresponds to TRBD1 (5 bases). CDR3 length equals 13 residues. Between the trimmed V and J ends, which lost 8 bases and 5 bases, there was a span of 13 bases. The germline V gene encodes CDR1 LNHDA and CDR2 SQIVND (reference sequence). The CDR3 DNA reads as TGTGCCAGTTCAGACAGCCTTTATCAGCCCCAGCATTTT. Its translation is CASSDSLYQPQHF.

The chain joins TRBV6-6 to TRBJ1-2; 7 bases fit TRBD1. The J segment lost 5 bases and the V segment lost 2 bases, leaving 8 bases of the junction unmatched. Germline CDR1 reads MNHNY; CDR2 reads SVGAGI (reference sequence). This CDR3 comprises 15 residues. The CDR3 loop is CASSYLWGTEYGYTF. CDR3 nucleotides: TGTGCCAGCAGTTACCTATGGGGGACAGAGTATGGCTACACCTTC.

The chain recombines TRBV12-5 with TRBJ2-5; possible D gene TRBD1, 6 bases. CDR3 length: 16 residues. The V gene's germline CDR1 is LGHNT and CDR2 FRNRAP. Trimming pared 1 base from V and 2 bases from J, leaving 14 bases between. CDR3 loop: CASGLDSWDKQETQYF. The CDR3 coding sequence is TGTGCTAGTGGTTTGGATTCATGGGACAAGCAAGAGACCCAGTACTTC.

A few counts support this clone. The chain links TRBV15 to TRBJ1-6, with 9 bases that match TRBD1. Germline values: CDR1 LNHNV, CDR2 YYDKDF (reference sequence). V was pared by 3 bases and J by 5 bases, with 2 bases of the junction left unmatched. The CDR3 consists of 15 residues. Here the CDR3 reads CATSSGQGNNSPLHF. Written as DNA, the CDR3 is TGTGCCACCAGCAGTGGACAGGGGAATAATTCACCCCTCCACTTT.

In its sample, this clone was seen a few times. The rearrangement joins TRBV10-1 to TRBJ2-5; D is undetermined. This CDR3 contains 13 residues. CDR1 WNHNN and CDR2 SYGVQD come from the germline V gene (reference sequence). The V and J ends lost 3 bases and 0 bases respectively, with 5 bases between them. The CDR3 protein is CASSEGYQETQYF. The CDR3 nucleotides are TGCGCCAGCAGTGAAGGATACCAAGAGACCCAGTACTTC.

This clone was detected only a few times. The chain recombines TRBV7-2 with TRBJ2-3; maybe TRBD2 (5 bases). The CDR3 consists of 14 residues. Germline CDR1 reads SGHTA; CDR2 reads FQGNSA. V was trimmed by 1 base and J by 2 bases, leaving 7 bases between them. DNA of the CDR3: TGTGCCAGCAGCTTAGGGAGGATCACAGATACGCAGTATTTT. Its translation: CASSLGRITDTQYF.

V gene TRBV13 combines with J gene TRBJ2-5, with D perhaps assigned TRBD1 or TRBD2 (5 bases each). Per germline, CDR1 PRHDT and CDR2 FYEKMQ (reference sequence). V lost 1 base to trimming and J lost 7 bases, with 16 bases between them. There are 15 residues in the CDR3. CDR3 sequence (DNA): TGTGCCAGCAGCTTAGTTGACGGGGCCCGGGCGACCCAGTACTTC. Translated: CASSLVDGARATQYF.